This entry lists 9 T cell receptor beta chains sequenced from one sample in a study of Graves' ophthalmopathy and Graves' hyperthyroidism listed by TCRdb under 2018. The sequencer was an Illumina HiSeq 2000. For repertoire sequencing, the TCR beta CDR3 regions were amplified from RNA transcripts. A first-round RT-PCR used HTBI primers with the Qiagen OneStep RT-PCR kit, followed by a second-round multiplex PCR, size selection and purification. TCRdb handled the public reads itself, with Q25 trimming in fastp and clone calling in MiXCR, and kept productive beta chains. Rows matching on CDR3 protein sequence are summarized as one entry with the most common DNA and genes. The table for this sample lists around 660,000 distinct CDR3 sequences; about 41% of them were counted only once. The leading ten clones occupy roughly 3.5% of the sample. The sample consisted of peripheral blood. The receptors were gathered from an adult man with Graves' ophthalmopathy.

This clonotype showed up many times. The CDR3: CASSTWDSSYEQYF. DNA for the CDR3: TGTGCCAGCAGCACATGGGACAGTTCCTACGAGCAGTACTTC. The V call is TRBV12-3 or TRBV12-4, the J call TRBJ2-7, with 7 bases identical to TRBD1. The CDR3 totals 14 residues. The V and J ends lost 6 bases and 1 base, in that order; junction bases with no gene match: 6.

Of note for this clonotype: This could be a read error, since a much larger clone is one nucleotide away. This rearrangement joins TRBV19 to TRBJ2-5; TRBD1 matches 7 bases. Germline lookup yields CDR1 LNHDA and CDR2 SQIVND (reference sequence). The CDR3 totals 15 residues. V lost 8 bases, J lost 3 bases, and 12 bases stayed unmatched. CDR3 in DNA: TGTGCCAGTGGTCTCCTGGGACAGTCGAAAGAGACCCAGTACTTC. Protein: CASGLLGQSKETQYF.

This chain joins TRBV12-3 or TRBV12-4 and TRBJ2-7, with 9 nucleotides matching TRBD2. With 5 bases clipped from V and 5 bases from J, the junction kept 7 bases outside the gene matches. The CDR3 sequence is 14 residues long. The DNA for the CDR3 is TGTGCCAGCAGTGATAGCGGGAGTGTCGACGAGCAGTACTTC. Translation: CASSDSGSVDEQYF.

A remark on this clonotype: Sequence at one end of the junction differs from germline and may be a read error. The chain is built from TRBV7-2 and TRBJ2-7; D remains unclear. Germline values: CDR1 SGHTA, CDR2 FQGNSA. This CDR3 has 17 amino acids. The CDR3, as DNA: TGCGCCAGCAGCCCTCTGGCGTTAGGTCGGATCCCCTACGAGCAGTACTTC. This sequence encodes CASSPLALGRIPYEQYF.

The chain joins TRBV7-9 to TRBJ2-7; tentatively, D is TRBD2 (5 bases). Deletions cut 1 base from V and 12 bases from J, with 10 bases between. The CDR3 consists of 11 residues. Germline CDR1 and CDR2: SEHNR and FQNEAQ (reference sequence). The CDR3 spells CASSLGESTYF. DNA for the CDR3: TGTGCCAGCAGCTTAGGGGAGAGCACGTACTTC. The variable domain in full, completed from reference TRBV7-9 and TRBJ2-7, reads DTGVSQNPRHKITKRGQNVTFRCDPISEHNRLYWYRQTLGQGPEFLTYFQNEAQLEKSRLLSDRFSAERPKGSFSTLEIQRTEQGDSAMYLCASSLGESTYFGPGTRLTVT.

The chain is built from TRBV20-1 and TRBJ2-6; 10 bases match TRBD1. From germline, CDR1 is DFQATT and CDR2 SNEGSKA (reference sequence). The CDR3 contains 16 residues. V gave up 5 bases and J gave up 0 bases; unmatched junction bases: 4. CDR3 protein: CSAWTGGSSGANVLTF. The CDR3 region has the DNA TGCAGTGCTTGGACAGGGGGTAGCTCTGGGGCCAACGTCCTGACTTTC.

This clonotype has a count of ten or more. The rearrangement uses TRBV10-3 and TRBJ1-1; D may be TRBD1 (6 bases). The CDR3 totals 13 residues. The germline V gene has CDR1 ENHRY and CDR2 SYGVKD. V lost 11 bases and J lost 6, with 19 bases in between. CDR3 sequence: CAGIRDRGSEAFF. CDR3 nucleotide sequence: TGTGCCGGGATCAGGGATAGGGGGTCTGAAGCTTTCTTT.

This clonotype has only one observation. A read error may account for a junction end that differs from germline. J is TRBJ1-1 and V is TRBV7-2; possibly TRBD1 for D (5 bases). This CDR3 has 15 amino acids. From germline, CDR1 is SGHTA and CDR2 FQGNSA. The CDR3 coding sequence is TGTGCCAGCAGTTATTCGGGGGTGTCGAACACTGAAGCTGTCTTT. Its translation: CASSYSGVSNTEAVF.

This clonotype was picked up many times. For the CDR3, the DNA is TGTGCCAGCAGCTTAGAAGTCGGCAGTAAAGAGACCCAGTACTTC. Amino acids: CASSLEVGSKETQYF. The rearrangement links TRBV7-8 to TRBJ2-5; D remains ambiguous. Trimming took off 1 base at V and 3 bases at J, with 12 bases between the two ends. Germline lookup yields CDR1 SGHVS and CDR2 FQNEAQ. The CDR3 sequence is 15 residues long.